The 25 T cell receptor beta chains presented below share a single source sample, sequenced in a study of T-cell reconstitution after alpha-beta-depleted transplantation in children. This sample's TCRbeta library carried unique molecular identifier barcodes. From the PCR reads, TCRdb called clonotypes with MiXCR, one entry per CDR3 protein. The sample carries around 700,000 distinct CDR3 sequences, around 14% recorded once. The sample here was PBMCs, taken before TCRalphabeta/CD19-depleted stem cell transplant. Source of these receptors: a girl aged 2-10 years with congenital amegakaryocytic thrombocytopenia, due to receive a stem cell transplant.

In the case of this clonotype: With a much larger clone just one base away, this may be a read error. The chain employs TRBV7-9 and TRBJ2-7; perhaps TRBD2 as D (5 bases). CDR3 length: 14 amino acids. From germline, CDR1 is SEHNR and CDR2 FQNEAQ (reference sequence). Here the CDR3 reads CASSLGLPSYEQNF. CDR3 sequence (DNA): TGTGCCAGCAGCTTAGGTTTACCTAGCTACGAGCAGAACTTC. The whole variable domain, remainder taken from reference TRBV7-9 and TRBJ2-7, is DTGVSQNPRHKITKRGQNVTFRCDPISEHNRLYWYRQTLGQGPEFLTYFQNEAQLEKSRLLSDRFSAERPKGSFSTLEIQRTEQGDSAMYLCASSLGLPSYEQNFGPGTRLTVT.

This clonotype has at least ten counts. V usage is TRBV10-3 and J usage is TRBJ2-7; 8 bases align to TRBD2. Germline assignment: CDR1 ENHRY and CDR2 SYGVKD. The J segment lost 2 bases and the V segment lost 6 bases, leaving 9 bases of the junction unmatched. The CDR3 extends over 15 amino acids. CDR3 sequence reads: CAIRSFSGNPYEQYF. In nucleotides, the CDR3 is TGTGCCATCAGAAGTTTTAGCGGGAATCCCTACGAGCAGTACTTC.

This chain joins TRBV20-1 and TRBJ2-7, with 10 bases identical to TRBD2. V trimming: 3 bases; J trimming: 2 bases; junction bases outside the gene matches: 10. This CDR3 spans 16 amino acids. In germline, CDR1 is DFQATT, CDR2 SNEGSKA (reference sequence). This chain's CDR3 is CSARALLAGETYEQYF. Here the CDR3 DNA reads TGCAGTGCTAGGGCCCTCCTAGCGGGGGAAACCTACGAGCAGTACTTC.

The chain recombines TRBV3-1 with TRBJ1-1; D unclear. CDR3 length: 14 amino acids. Deletions cut 0 bases from V and 6 bases from J, with 11 bases between. Germline V CDR1 and CDR2: LGHDT, YNNKEL (reference sequence). CDR3 sequence reads: CASSQDVGYAEAFF. The CDR3 DNA sequence: TGTGCCAGCAGCCAAGATGTGGGGTATGCTGAAGCTTTCTTT. Complete variable domain (other parts from reference TRBV3-1 and TRBJ1-1): DTAVSQTPKYLVTQMGNDKSIKCEQNLGHDTMYWYKQDSKKFLKIMFSYNNKELIINETVPNRFSPKSPDKAHLNLHINSLELGDSAVYFCASSQDVGYAEAFFGQGTRLTVV.

The rearrangement joins TRBV5-1 to TRBJ2-2; D ambiguous. This CDR3 spans 14 amino acids. Deletions cut 8 bases from V and 4 bases from J, with 15 bases between. In germline, CDR1 is SGHRS, CDR2 YFSETQ. The CDR3 loop is CASTITTPTGELFF. The DNA for the CDR3 is TGCGCCAGTACTATTACTACTCCCACCGGGGAGCTGTTTTTT.

This clonotype was recorded many times. V is TRBV4-1 and J is TRBJ2-1; no reliable D call. Trimming pared 5 bases from V and 9 bases from J, leaving 8 bases between. Germline V gives CDR1 MGHRA, CDR2 YSYEKL. This CDR3 is built from 11 residues. In DNA, the CDR3 is TGCGCCAGCAGCGTAAGATCTGAGCAGTTCTTC. Its translation is CASSVRSEQFF.

This clonotype showed up many times. This rearrangement joins TRBV28 to TRBJ2-4; D may be TRBD1 (5 bases). V shed 2 bases and J shed 0 bases, with 14 bases lying between them. Germline-derived CDR1 and CDR2 are MDHEN and SYDVKM. The CDR3 spans 17 residues. CDR3 nucleotide sequence: TGTGCCAGCAGTTTAAATGCAGGGCCACTAGCCAAAAACATTCAGTACTTC. This translates into CASSLNAGPLAKNIQYF.

This clonotype has only a few counts. The chain recombines TRBV7-9 with TRBJ1-2; D not certain. Germline-derived CDR1 and CDR2 are SEHNR and FQNEAQ (reference sequence). Trimming removed 5 bases from V and 4 bases from J, with 11 bases in between. The CDR3 has 13 residues. The CDR3 DNA sequence: TGTGCCAGCAGCCAACAATCCTTCTATGGCTACACCTTC. This codes for CASSQQSFYGYTF.

In its sample, this clonotype was seen a few times. This sequence joins TRBV11-2 and TRBJ2-5; D call uncertain. Germline CDR1 and CDR2: SGHAT and FQNNGV. The CDR3 totals 14 residues. V was shortened by 3 bases and J by 5 bases, with 13 bases between the two germline ends. This CDR3 reads CASSFKGSQETQYF. The CDR3 nucleotides read TGTGCCAGCAGCTTTAAAGGGTCCCAGGAGACCCAGTACTTC.

This clonotype has ten or more counts. The chain carries TRBV20-1 and TRBJ2-1; D ambiguous. The length of the CDR3 is 13 residues. Trimming pared 3 bases from V and 9 bases from J, leaving 15 bases between. Looked up from germline, CDR1 is DFQATT and CDR2 is SNEGSKA (reference sequence). The CDR3, as DNA: TGCAGTGCTAGTTATATCGAGGAGTTTGAGCAGTTCTTC. This encodes CSASYIEEFEQFF.

This clonotype came up many times. The chain joins TRBV28 to TRBJ2-7; TRBD2 agrees at 7 bases. CDR3 length equals 15 residues. CDR1 is MDHEN and CDR2 is SYDVKM in the germline V gene. V lost 3 bases to trimming and J lost 5 bases; unmatched junction nucleotides: 10. The DNA for the CDR3 is TGTGCCAGCAGTTTCGGTGCGGGAGAGCCCCACGAGCAGTACTTC. Translation gives CASSFGAGEPHEQYF.

With regard to this clonotype: Being one base from a much bigger clone, this may be a read error. The V and J genes are TRBV20-1 and TRBJ2-3, with 7 bases fitting TRBD2. The CDR3 covers 15 residues. V lost 3 bases and J lost 3; bases outside the gene matches: 9. Germline values: CDR1 DFQATT, CDR2 SNEGSKA (reference sequence). The CDR3 is CSARPETSSTDTQYF. CDR3 sequence (DNA): TGCAGTGCTAGGCCCGAGACTAGCTCTACAGATACGCAGTATTTT.

This clonotype came up a few times. The J gene is TRBJ1-1, the V gene TRBV7-9; 7 bases match TRBD1. This CDR3 is 12 amino acids long. Germline lookup yields CDR1 SEHNR and CDR2 FQNEAQ (reference sequence). The junction had 2 bases not matched to a gene; V was cut back by 5 bases and J by 5 bases. CDR3 region: CASSRRGTEAFF. The CDR3 region has the DNA TGTGCCAGCAGCCGCAGGGGGACTGAAGCTTTCTTT.

The chain is built from TRBV10-1 and TRBJ1-5; D gene unclear. Trimming shortened V by 9 bases and J by 0 bases, and 6 bases separated the two germline ends. The CDR3 extends over 12 amino acids. Germline CDR1 WNHNN, CDR2 SYGVQD (reference sequence). The CDR3 nucleotides read TGCGCCAGAGGACGTAGCAATCAGCCCCAGCATTTT. Amino acids: CARGRSNQPQHF.

This chain uses TRBV20-1 with TRBJ2-3; no definite D call. Germline assignment: CDR1 DFQATT and CDR2 SNEGSKA (reference sequence). With 6 bases removed from V and 2 bases from J, the gap between germline ends came to 9 bases. The CDR3 sequence is 12 residues long. In DNA form, the CDR3 reads TGCAGTGCCGAACCCTACACAGATACGCAGTATTTT. Translating it yields CSAEPYTDTQYF.

In this sample, this clonotype turned up a few times. The CDR3 sequence is CAPRGAIPSDASTDTQYF. For the CDR3, the DNA is TGTGCCCCGCGGGGGGCCATTCCGTCCGACGCTAGCACAGATACGCAGTATTTT. The chain couples TRBV10-3 to TRBJ2-3, with 8 bases lining up with TRBD2. Trimming cost V 11 bases and J 0 bases; bases outside gene matches: 19. The CDR3 has 18 residues. The germline gives CDR1 ENHRY, CDR2 SYGVKD.

This clonotype was observed many times. The chain links TRBV14 to TRBJ2-3; D not resolved. Germline CDR1 reads SGHDN; CDR2 reads FVKESK. The V gene lost 6 bases and the J gene lost 2 bases, with 15 bases spanning the gap. The CDR3 length is 15 residues. The CDR3 protein is CASSPTSWTTDTQYF. CDR3 coding DNA: TGTGCCAGCAGTCCGACCAGCTGGACCACAGATACGCAGTATTTT.

This chain joins TRBV7-6 and TRBJ1-1; no definite D call. The V gene's germline CDR1 is SGHVS and CDR2 FNYEAQ. The CDR3 spans 12 residues. The ends were cut back, 6 bases at V and 3 bases at J, with 8 bases in the middle. The CDR3 here is CASRAHDTEAFF. The CDR3 DNA reads TGTGCCAGCAGGGCTCATGACACTGAAGCTTTCTTT.

In its sample, this clonotype was seen many times. The V gene is TRBV12-3 or TRBV12-4, the J gene TRBJ2-7, with 9 nucleotides matching TRBD2. The CDR3 covers 15 residues. The V and J ends lost 5 bases and 4 bases, in that order; junction bases with no gene match: 9. CDR3 bases: TGTGCCAGCAGTCTGTTAGCGGGAGAAGGGTACGAGCAGTACTTC. This gives the protein CASSLLAGEGYEQYF.

This sequence joins TRBV4-1 and TRBJ2-3; D perhaps matches TRBD1 (7 bases). V was trimmed by 4 bases and J by 6 bases, leaving 20 bases between them. The CDR3 is 16 amino acids. Per germline, CDR1 MGHRA and CDR2 YSYEKL. CDR3 protein: CASSLREEGAYDTQYF. Here the CDR3 DNA reads TGCGCCAGCAGCCTAAGGGAGGAGGGGGCTTACGATACGCAGTATTTT.

In its sample, this clonotype was seen many times. The V and J genes are TRBV7-8 and TRBJ2-2; D is uncertain. The CDR3 consists of 17 residues. The germline V and J ends were trimmed by 5 bases and 0 bases, with 16 bases remaining between them. CDR1 and CDR2 from the germline V gene are SGHVS and FQNEAQ. The CDR3 is CASSRTRSRPNTGELFF. The CDR3 nucleotides are TGTGCCAGCAGCCGCACGCGCTCCCGCCCGAACACCGGGGAGCTGTTTTTT.

This clonotype was observed many times. The chain's CDR3 is CSAPHSGDPSTDTQYF. As DNA, the CDR3 is TGCAGTGCCCCACATAGCGGAGATCCTAGCACAGATACGCAGTATTTT. The V and J genes are TRBV20-1 and TRBJ2-3; a possible D gene is TRBD2 (6 bases). Trimming cost V 6 bases and J 0 bases, with 19 bases left between them. Germline V gene lookup returns CDR1 DFQATT and CDR2 SNEGSKA (reference sequence). The CDR3 has 16 amino acids.

This clonotype was seen repeatedly, ten times or more. CDR3 amino acids: CASSFSTSGLNEQFF. CDR3 in DNA: TGCGCCAGCAGCTTCTCGACTAGCGGGCTCAATGAGCAGTTCTTC. This chain uses TRBV5-1 with TRBJ2-1; 10 bases are a match to TRBD2. J gave up 6 bases and V 2 bases, and 5 bases lay outside the gene matches. The CDR3 has 15 residues. Germline CDR1 and CDR2: SGHRS and YFSETQ.

The sample holds many counts of this clonotype. V gene TRBV29-1 combines with J gene TRBJ2-4, with D maybe TRBD1 (5 bases). Germline V gives CDR1 SQVTM, CDR2 ANQGSEA. The CDR3 length is 14 residues. Trimming left V 5 bases short and J 3 bases short, with 14 bases between. Written as DNA, the CDR3 is TGCAGCGTTTCTACAGGAGTCGGCAAAAACATTCAGTACTTC. Its translation is CSVSTGVGKNIQYF.

In its sample, this clonotype was seen a few times. The CDR3 loop reads CATRPAAYNEQFF. CDR3 coding DNA: TGTGCCACCCGCCCAGCGGCATACAATGAGCAGTTCTTC. The chain is built from TRBV12-3 or TRBV12-4 and TRBJ2-1, with a weak D call TRBD2 (5 bases). V was shortened by 10 bases and J by 4 bases, with 14 bases between the two germline ends. The CDR3 is made up of 13 amino acids.